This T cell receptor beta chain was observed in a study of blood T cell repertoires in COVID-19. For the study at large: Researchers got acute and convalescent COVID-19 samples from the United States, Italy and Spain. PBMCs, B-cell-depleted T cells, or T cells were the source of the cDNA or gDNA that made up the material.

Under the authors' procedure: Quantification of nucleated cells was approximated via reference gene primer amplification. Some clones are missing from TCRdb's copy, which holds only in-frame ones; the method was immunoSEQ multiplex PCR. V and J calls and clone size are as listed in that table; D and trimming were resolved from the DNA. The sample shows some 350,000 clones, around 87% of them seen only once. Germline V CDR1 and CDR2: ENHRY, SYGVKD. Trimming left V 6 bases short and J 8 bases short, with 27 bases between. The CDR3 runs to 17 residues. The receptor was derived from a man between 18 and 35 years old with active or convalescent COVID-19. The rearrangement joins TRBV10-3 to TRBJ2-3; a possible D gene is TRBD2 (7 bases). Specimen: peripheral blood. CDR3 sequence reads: CAISDSFPGGGYGTQYF. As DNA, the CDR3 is TGTGCCATCAGCGATAGCTTTCCGGGGGGCGGTTACGGTACGCAGTATTTT.